A single sample is the source of the 28 T cell receptor beta chains below, sequenced in a study of cytomegalovirus exposure and HLA in healthy donors. 60 Vbeta and 13 Jbeta primers were used in PCR. The assay was immunoSEQ multiplex PCR, and TCRdb's table has in-frame clones only and misses some. The repertoire holds 110,000 or so clones, with around 75% as singletons. The sequenced sample consisted of PBMCs. These receptors were collected from a man aged 40-55 years in good health and CMV-seronegative.

The chain links TRBV18 to TRBJ1-1; 7 bases match TRBD1. Trimming removed 3 bases from V and 4 bases from J; junction bases left unmatched: 5. Germline-derived CDR1 and CDR2 are KGHSH and LQKENI. The CDR3 contains 14 residues. CDR3 sequence reads: CASSPTKGATEAFF. The CDR3, as DNA: TGTGCCAGCTCACCCACGAAGGGGGCCACTGAAGCTTTCTTT.

The V gene is TRBV29-1, the J gene TRBJ1-4; 8 nucleotides match TRBD1. V was clipped by 4 bases and J by 1 base; unmatched bases: 2. Germline CDR1 SQVTM, CDR2 ANQGSEA. CDR3 size: 14 residues. The CDR3 region is CSVGRGRTNEKLFF. In nucleotides, the CDR3 is TGCAGCGTTGGCAGGGGGCGAACTAATGAAAAACTGTTTTTT.

The rearrangement links TRBV5-6 to TRBJ2-5; D remains ambiguous. Germline-derived CDR1 and CDR2 are SGHDT and YYEEEE. The CDR3 has 14 amino acids. V was shortened by 1 base and J by 3 bases, with 10 bases between the two germline ends. CDR3 sequence: CASSLTHSKETQYF. DNA for the CDR3: TGTGCCAGCAGCTTGACTCACTCAAAAGAGACCCAGTACTTC.

This clone was counted between two and nine times. V gene TRBV7-6 combines with J gene TRBJ2-3; 8 bases align to TRBD1. CDR1 SGHVS and CDR2 FNYEAQ come from the germline V gene. The ends lost 2 bases at V and 5 bases at J; junction bases unmatched: 3. The CDR3 has 14 residues. In nucleotides, the CDR3 is TGTGCCAGCAGCTTACGGACAGGGAAAGATACGCAGTATTTT. Its protein product is CASSLRTGKDTQYF.

The J gene is TRBJ2-7, the V gene TRBV5-1; 9 bases map to TRBD1. This CDR3 region has 14 residues. Germline assignment: CDR1 SGHRS and CDR2 YFSETQ. The trim removed 5 bases at V and 3 bases at J, leaving 6 bases unmatched. The CDR3 nucleotides read TGCGCCAGCAGACCCTTGGACAGGGGCTACGAGCAGTACTTC. It is translated as CASRPLDRGYEQYF.

The chain is built from TRBV7-9 and TRBJ2-7; 9 bases agree with TRBD1. The V gene's germline CDR1 is SEHNR and CDR2 FQNEAQ (reference sequence). V was pared by 4 bases and J by 3 bases, with 7 bases of the junction left unmatched. The CDR3 is 15 amino acids. The CDR3 sequence: CASSSTTGGIYEQYF. CDR3 DNA sequence: TGTGCCAGCAGCTCCACGACAGGGGGAATCTACGAGCAGTACTTC.

The J gene is TRBJ2-1, the V gene TRBV30; D perhaps matches TRBD2 (6 bases). Trimming removed 4 bases at V and 2 bases at J, with 15 bases between. The CDR3 contains 15 residues. The germline CDR1 and CDR2 sequences are GTSNPN and SVGIG (reference sequence). The CDR3 DNA sequence: TGTGCCTGGACCCGCAATAGCGGCACCTACAATGAGCAGTTCTTC. Protein sequence: CAWTRNSGTYNEQFF.

The chain recombines TRBV6-1 with TRBJ1-6; the D is unclear. Germline V gene data show CDR1 as MNHNS and CDR2 as SASEGT. V gave up 2 bases and J gave up 3 bases, with 20 bases separating them. The CDR3 spans 19 residues. CDR3 amino acids: CASSEQHRDSPFYNSPLHF. In DNA, the CDR3 is TGTGCCAGCAGTGAACAACACCGTGATAGCCCCTTCTATAATTCACCCCTCCACTTT.

This clone was recorded only once. This CDR3 is CATSRDRDAGNTIYF. The CDR3 DNA sequence: TGTGCCACCAGCAGAGATAGGGACGCGGGGAACACCATATATTTT. The rearrangement uses TRBV15 and TRBJ1-3, with D maybe TRBD1 (5 bases). CDR1 and CDR2 (germline): LNHNV, YYDKDF (reference sequence). The CDR3 loop spans 15 amino acids. With 0 bases removed from V and 7 bases from J, the gap between germline ends came to 13 bases.

This chain links TRBV7-9 with TRBJ2-5; 9 bases match TRBD1. V was pared by 5 bases and J by 5 bases, with 12 bases of the junction left unmatched. This CDR3 has 16 residues. CDR1 is SEHNR, CDR2 FQNEAQ, per germline (reference sequence). CDR3 in amino acids: CASSPPTTGTGETQYF. CDR3 DNA sequence: TGTGCCAGCAGCCCCCCCACCACCGGGACAGGGGAGACCCAGTACTTC.

The chain recombines TRBV6-5 with TRBJ2-1; TRBD2 matches 8 bases. The CDR3 sequence is 15 residues long. Germline V gene sequence: CDR1 MNHEY, CDR2 SVGAGI. V lost 6 bases, J lost 4 bases, and 8 bases stayed unmatched. The CDR3 DNA is TGTGCCAGCAGCCCACGGGAGGGCCTGTACAATGAGCAGTTCTTC. Its protein is CASSPREGLYNEQFF.

The chain couples TRBV14 to TRBJ1-1; D might be TRBD1 (5 bases). This CDR3 is built from 15 residues. V was trimmed by 1 base and J by 1 base, leaving 10 bases between them. Germline V gene lookup returns CDR1 SGHDN and CDR2 FVKESK. In DNA, the CDR3 is TGTGCCAGCAGCCAAGCAAGGGGCAGGAACACTGAAGCTTTCTTT. It is translated as CASSQARGRNTEAFF.

This sequence joins TRBV7-8 and TRBJ1-5; possible D gene TRBD1, 5 bases. The V gene lost 1 base and the J gene lost 7 bases, with 17 bases spanning the gap. Germline V gene data show CDR1 as SGHVS and CDR2 as FQNEAQ. The CDR3 is 16 amino acids. The CDR3 is CASSLGDGGGFQPQHF. The CDR3 DNA sequence: TGTGCCAGCAGCTTAGGAGATGGGGGAGGGTTCCAGCCCCAGCATTTT.

This chain uses TRBV29-1 with TRBJ1-2; D is uncertain. Trimming stripped 0 bases from V and 0 bases from J, with 8 bases between. The CDR3 loop spans 14 amino acids. The germline gives CDR1 SQVTM, CDR2 ANQGSEA. The CDR3 region is CSVEEGGANYGYTF. The CDR3 DNA reads as TGCAGCGTTGAAGAAGGAGGAGCTAACTATGGCTACACCTTC.

The rearrangement links TRBV4-1 to TRBJ1-2; the match to TRBD1 covers 9 bases. The V gene's germline CDR1 is MGHRA and CDR2 YSYEKL. This CDR3 has 15 residues. V shed 4 bases and J 3 bases; nucleotides not matched to a gene: 6. The CDR3 spells CASSRSGDRDYGYTF. DNA for the CDR3: TGCGCCAGCAGCCGCTCCGGGGACAGGGACTATGGCTACACCTTC.

The chain carries TRBV28 and TRBJ1-2; D not certain. Looked up from germline, CDR1 is MDHEN and CDR2 is SYDVKM. The CDR3 loop spans 11 amino acids. V lost 4 bases to trimming and J lost 8 bases, with 8 bases between them. CDR3 region: CASSSRGGYTF. Written as DNA, the CDR3 is TGTGCCAGCAGTTCACGAGGGGGCTACACCTTC.

CDR3 loop: CASSSGTGGAYEQYF. DNA of the CDR3: TGCGCCAGCAGCTCCGGGACGGGGGGAGCTTACGAGCAGTACTTC. V usage is TRBV5-1 and J usage is TRBJ2-7; TRBD2 matches at 7 bases. Germline V lookup: CDR1 SGHRS, CDR2 YFSETQ. The CDR3 covers 15 residues. The junction had 10 bases not matched to a gene; V was cut back by 3 bases and J by 4 bases.

The chain combines TRBV30 with TRBJ1-2; D possibly corresponds to TRBD1 (6 bases). CDR1 GTSNPN and CDR2 SVGIG come from the germline V gene (reference sequence). V lost 3 bases to trimming and J lost 8 bases, with 16 bases between them. This CDR3 spans 13 amino acids. DNA of the CDR3: TGTGCCTGGAGGAGGCAGGGGCCGGTAGGCTACACCTTC. Its translation: CAWRRQGPVGYTF.

This clone was recorded a few times. The chain combines TRBV20-1 with TRBJ2-1; D remains unclear. Germline-derived CDR1 and CDR2 are DFQATT and SNEGSKA (reference sequence). This CDR3 is built from 11 residues. V shed 0 bases and J shed 12 bases, with 9 bases lying between them. The CDR3 reads CSARDSVAQFF. Here the CDR3 DNA reads TGCAGTGCTAGAGATTCGGTAGCGCAGTTCTTC.

This sequence joins TRBV30 and TRBJ1-2, with D possibly TRBD1 on 5 matching bases. The CDR3 has 14 amino acids. V was cut by 7 bases and J by 4 bases, with 19 bases left in between. Germline values: CDR1 GTSNPN, CDR2 SVGIG (reference sequence). Here the CDR3 reads CASTPPAGGYGYTF. The CDR3 nucleotides are TGTGCCTCAACCCCTCCGGCGGGGGGCTATGGCTACACCTTC.

This clone was counted only a few times. V usage is TRBV25-1 and J usage is TRBJ2-7; 7 positions agree with TRBD1. Germline V gives CDR1 MGHDK, CDR2 SYGVNS. CDR3 size: 14 residues. Trimming took 3 bases from V and 3 from J; bases not matched to a gene: 5. CDR3 in amino acids: CASSEGTANYEQYF. The CDR3 DNA reads as TGTGCCAGCAGTGAGGGGACAGCCAACTACGAGCAGTACTTC.

The V gene is TRBV18, the J gene TRBJ2-1, with 9 bases aligning to TRBD2. CDR3 length: 17 residues. Trimming took 4 bases from V and 0 from J; bases not matched to a gene: 7. Per the germline V gene, CDR1 is KGHSH and CDR2 is LQKENI. The CDR3 reads CASSLDLSGSSYNEQFF. CDR3 nucleotides: TGTGCCAGCTCACTAGACCTTAGCGGGAGCTCCTACAATGAGCAGTTCTTC.

V gene TRBV30 combines with J gene TRBJ1-5; 7 bases align to TRBD1. Trimming at V came to 1 base and at J to 2 bases, leaving 5 bases not matched to a gene. This CDR3 spans 15 amino acids. In germline, CDR1 is GTSNPN, CDR2 SVGIG (reference sequence). In DNA form, the CDR3 reads TGTGCCTGGAGTGCCAGGGGGTTCGGCAATCAGCCCCAGCATTTT. It codes for CAWSARGFGNQPQHF.

The chain couples TRBV6-1 to TRBJ2-7; 10 nucleotides agree with TRBD1. The CDR3 covers 13 residues. Germline CDR1 and CDR2: MNHNS and SASEGT. J was trimmed by 4 bases and V by 9 bases; bases with no gene match: 6. The CDR3 spells CASPGQGLYEQYF. CDR3 coding DNA: TGTGCCAGTCCGGGACAGGGGTTATACGAGCAGTACTTC.

V gene TRBV5-8 combines with J gene TRBJ2-3, with D possibly being TRBD1 (6 bases). The V and J ends lost 1 base and 4 bases respectively, with 13 bases between them. Looked up from germline, CDR1 is SGHTS and CDR2 is YDEGEE. The CDR3 loop spans 15 amino acids. CDR3 DNA sequence: TGTGCCAGCAGCTTGACAGGGAAGGCGGCAGATACGCAGTATTTT. This encodes CASSLTGKAADTQYF.

The rearrangement uses TRBV6-5 and TRBJ2-5; the match to TRBD1 covers 7 bases. J lost 5 bases, V lost 5 bases, and 8 bases had no gene match. The germline V gene has CDR1 MNHEY and CDR2 SVGAGI. CDR3 size: 14 residues. CDR3 amino acids: CASSETGTGETQYF. The CDR3 bases are TGTGCCAGCAGTGAGACAGGGACCGGGGAGACCCAGTACTTC.

V and J are TRBV19 and TRBJ2-2; 7 bases line up with TRBD2. Per germline, CDR1 LNHDA and CDR2 SQIVND (reference sequence). This CDR3 comprises 17 residues. Trimming removed 3 bases from V and 4 bases from J; junction bases left unmatched: 11. The CDR3 spells CASSMRGRGGTTGELFF. CDR3 coding DNA: TGTGCCAGTAGTATGAGAGGTCGCGGGGGTACCACCGGGGAGCTGTTTTTT.

V gene TRBV25-1 combines with J gene TRBJ1-5; a possible D gene is TRBD1 (5 bases). CDR3 length: 16 amino acids. Trimming stripped 7 bases from V and 2 bases from J, with 18 bases between. The V gene's germline CDR1 is MGHDK and CDR2 SYGVNS. The CDR3 spells CASNATALDGNQPQHF. The DNA for the CDR3 is TGTGCCAGCAATGCGACAGCCCTGGATGGCAATCAGCCCCAGCATTTT.